This is a list of T cell receptor beta chains from one sample in a study of blood T cell repertoires in COVID-19. Produced via immunoSEQ multiplex PCR; TCRdb's table is partial and in-frame only. The data show tens of thousands of clones, with about nine tenths seen just once and roughly 13% held by the top ten. Material: peripheral blood. These receptors originate from a man between 60 and 70 years old with active COVID-19. Each CDR3 is given with its conserved first and last residue. The D gene is left open where the match is weak. Clone size is given for some rows only: seen once, a few or many times, or a class if the clone is expanded.

TRBV28,once,TRBD1,TRBJ1-2,TGTGCCAGCAGTCCGCCACAGGGGAGGTTGCTTGGCTACACCTTC,CASSPPQGRLLGYTF
TRBV2,NA,TRBD1,TRBJ1-2,TGTGCCAGCAGTGACGGGACAGGGATTGACTATGGCTACACCTTC,CASSDGTGIDYGYTF
TRBV19,NA,NA,TRBJ1-5,TGTGCCAGTAGTATATTACAGGGATATCAGCCCCAGCATTTT,CASSILQGYQPQHF
TRBV5-1,NA,NA,TRBJ1-1,TGCGCCAGCAGCTTGGACGGGGTCGGGGTCACTGAAGCTTTCTTT,CASSLDGVGVTEAFF
TRBV7-2,once,NA,TRBJ1-1,TGTGCCAGCAGCTTAACAGAGAACACTGAAGCTTTCTTT,CASSLTENTEAFF
TRBV27,once,TRBD2,TRBJ2-1,TGTGCCAGCGGCTCCCTCGGCGGGAGGTCAAATGAGCAGTTCTTC,CASGSLGGRSNEQFF
TRBV4-3,NA,NA,TRBJ2-7,TGCGCCAGCAGCCAGTTGACTACCCCCCACTACGAGCAGTACTTC,CASSQLTTPHYEQYF
TRBV7-2,few,NA,TRBJ1-1,TGTGCCAGCAGCCCAGGTCAGGGGAGGGGAAACACTGAAGCTTTCTTT,CASSPGQGRGNTEAFF
TRBV30,NA,TRBD2,TRBJ2-1,TGTGCCTGGAGAAAAACCGGGACTAGCGCCTTCAATGAGCAGTTCTTC,CAWRKTGTSAFNEQFF
TRBV5-4,NA,TRBD2,TRBJ2-7,TGTGCCAGCAGCTTATCGGCACTAGCGGGGTTCGGCGAGCAGTACTTC,CASSLSALAGFGEQYF
TRBV6-6,NA,TRBD1,TRBJ2-2,TGTGCCAGTATATCGGGACAGGGGGTAGTTGGGGAGCTGTTTTTT,CASISGQGVVGELFF